These T cell receptor beta chains were read from a single sample in a study of cytomegalovirus exposure and HLA in healthy donors. Sequencing used immunoSEQ multiplex PCR; TCRdb keeps in-frame clones, though not all of them. The sample includes under 110,000 clones, over 70% of them seen just once. Sequencing input: PBMCs. These receptors all come from a man aged 50-59 years in good health and CMV-seronegative. The CDR3 runs from the conserved cysteine through the conserved F or W. D genes are given only for firm matches. A clone size is listed for some rows: how often the clone was seen (once, few, many), or a class if it is expanded.

TRBJ1-2 | TRBD1 | TRBV6-6 | few | TGTGCCAGCAGGCCAACCACCGGGACAGGGGATTATGGCTACACCTTC | CASRPTTGTGDYGYTF
TRBJ2-5 | TRBD2 | TRBV28 | NA | TGTGCCAGCAGGGAGTTAGCGGGAGGAAGAGAGACCCAGTACTTC | CASRELAGGRETQYF
TRBJ2-7 | TRBD2 | TRBV14 | once | TGTGCCAGCAGCCTAGGGCAGAGCGGGATAGGAGAGCAGTACTTC | CASSLGQSGIGEQYF
TRBJ1-5 | NA | TRBV19 | NA | TGTGCCAGTAGTATGTGGCGGCTAAATCAGCCCCAGCATTTT | CASSMWRLNQPQHF
TRBJ2-1 | TRBD2 | TRBV2 | NA | TGTGCCAGCAAACTCGGGGGGGCGTGGGCTGAGCAGTTCTTC | CASKLGGAWAEQFF
TRBJ2-5 | TRBD1 | TRBV7-2 | NA | TGTGCCAGCCGGTTACAGGGGATAGAGACCCAGTACTTC | CASRLQGIETQYF
TRBJ2-7 | TRBD1 | TRBV6-6 | NA | TGTGCCAGCAGCCCCAGACAGGGAAAGCCCTACGAGCAGTACTTC | CASSPRQGKPYEQYF
TRBJ1-3 | TRBD1 | TRBV18 | NA | TGTGCCAGCTCACCATCGATGGGACAGGGTTCTGGAAACACCATATATTTT | CASSPSMGQGSGNTIYF
TRBJ2-3 | TRBD2 | TRBV27 | NA | TGTGCCAGCAGTTTGGGGACTAGTGTAGATACGCAGTATTTT | CASSLGTSVDTQYF
TRBJ2-2 | NA | TRBV2 | NA | TGTGCCAGCAGACCGGGGAAACAGAACACCGGGGAGCTGTTTTTT | CASRPGKQNTGELFF
TRBJ1-6 | NA | TRBV5-6 | NA | TGTGCCAGCAGCGCCCTGACAGGTGGGGTTGGATCACCCCTCCACTTT | CASSALTGGVGSPLHF
TRBJ1-6 | TRBD1 | TRBV2 | once | TGTGCCAGCAGGACAGGGCTGAATAATTCACCCCTCCACTTT | CASRTGLNNSPLHF
TRBJ2-1 | NA | TRBV6-5 | NA | TGTGCCAGCAGTTACAAGGGGACTGGGACCTACAATGAGCAGTTCTTC | CASSYKGTGTYNEQFF
TRBJ1-5 | NA | TRBV19 | few | TGTGCCAGTAGACAGTTTGCTCAGCCCCAGCATTTT | CASRQFAQPQHF
TRBJ2-1 | TRBD2 | TRBV10-3 | NA | TGTGCCATCAGTGGGGAACCGACTAGCCCAACAAACAATGAGCAGTTCTTC | CAISGEPTSPTNNEQFF
TRBJ1-2 | NA | TRBV7-9 | NA | TGTGCCAGCAGCCTAACAGGTCCTGGCTACACCTTC | CASSLTGPGYTF
TRBJ2-7 | TRBD2 | TRBV6-1 | few | TGTGCCAGCAGTGACCATAGCGGGAGAATGGCGAACGAGCAGTACTTC | CASSDHSGRMANEQYF
TRBJ1-4 | NA | TRBV15 | once | TGTGCCACCAGCAGAGATTGGGGCAGTCTAGACTTT | CATSRDWGSLDF
TRBJ1-1 | NA | TRBV19 | few | TGTGCCAGTAGCGTAGGAGTGGAAGCTTTCTTT | CASSVGVEAFF
TRBJ1-2 | TRBD1 | TRBV7-2 | few | TGTGCCAGCAGCTTTGGGGGACAGGGGTACTATGGCTACACCTTC | CASSFGGQGYYGYTF
TRBJ2-1 | TRBD1 | TRBV15 | NA | TGTGCCACCAGCAACGCCGGGACAGGGCCTTACAATGAGCAGTTCTTC | CATSNAGTGPYNEQFF
TRBJ2-1 | NA | TRBV7-2 | NA | TGTGCCAGCAGCACAAGCCCCGGGAGTATCAACAATGAGCAGTTCTTC | CASSTSPGSINNEQFF
TRBJ2-2 | TRBD1 | TRBV11-1 | NA | TGTGCCAGCAGCTTCTTGGGACAGCGGAACACCGGGGAGCTGTTTTTT | CASSFLGQRNTGELFF
TRBJ1-1 | NA | TRBV27 | NA | TGTGCCAGCAGGTTGGTTTGGGGGGAAGGCACTGAAGCTTTCTTT | CASRLVWGEGTEAFF
TRBJ2-7 | NA | TRBV6-5 | NA | TGTGCCAGCAGACGACAGATAAACTCCTACGAGCAGTACTTC | CASRRQINSYEQYF
TRBJ2-1 | NA | TRBV5-1 | NA | TGCGCCAGCAGCTCAGCTAGTAATGAGCAGTTCTTC | CASSSASNEQFF
TRBJ2-1 | NA | TRBV19 | NA | TGTGCCAGTAGTAACTCCGGGAGAAACGCCTACAATGAGCAGTTCTTC | CASSNSGRNAYNEQFF
TRBJ1-2 | NA | TRBV30 | NA | TGTGCCTGCGCCAATTTAAAGGGGGGCTACACCTTC | CACANLKGGYTF
TRBJ1-6 | TRBD1 | TRBV4-1 | NA | TGCGCCAGCAGCCAAGGGACAGGGACCAATTCACCCCTCCACTTT | CASSQGTGTNSPLHF
TRBJ2-6 | NA | TRBV5-5 | NA | TGTGCCAGCAGCTTTATAGGGGCCTCTGGGGCCAACGTCCTGACTTTC | CASSFIGASGANVLTF
TRBJ1-6 | TRBD1 | TRBV4-1 | NA | TGCGCCAGCAGCCAAGGGCAGGGACAGGAGTTTTCACCCCTCCACTTT | CASSQGQGQEFSPLHF
TRBJ2-2 | NA | TRBV4-3 | NA | TGCGCCAGCAGCCAAGATGTAGTACTAACCACCGGGGAGCTGTTTTTT | CASSQDVVLTTGELFF
TRBJ2-4 | NA | TRBV6-1 | NA | TGTGCCAGCAGTGAATCCCGGAGGGGGGGAGGGTACTTC | CASSESRRGGGYF
TRBJ2-1 | NA | TRBV27 | NA | TGTGCCAGCAGTTTATATCGACAGTTAGAGCAGTTCTTC | CASSLYRQLEQFF
TRBJ1-1 | TRBD1 | TRBV5-8 | NA | TGTGCCAGCAACACAGGGGTCTACATGAACACTGAAGCTTTCTTT | CASNTGVYMNTEAFF
TRBJ2-5 | TRBD2 | TRBV15 | once | TGTGCCACCAGCAGAGAGAGGGTAGCGGGAGTAGAGACCCAGTACTTC | CATSRERVAGVETQYF
TRBJ2-3 | TRBD2 | TRBV11-2 | few | TGTGCCAGCAGCTATCGTGGGGCCGGGACTAGCGGGACAGATACGCAGTATTTT | CASSYRGAGTSGTDTQYF
TRBJ1-6 | TRBD1 | TRBV9 | NA | TGTGCCAGCAGGGGTTCAGGGACAGGGAATTCACCCCTCCACTTT | CASRGSGTGNSPLHF
TRBJ2-7 | NA | TRBV28 | few | TGTGCCAGCAGCCAGGGCTACGAGCAGTACTTC | CASSQGYEQYF
TRBJ2-6 | NA | TRBV9 | NA | TGCGACAGCCACTCCTCTGGGGCCAACGTCCTGACTTTC | CDSHSSGANVLTF
TRBJ2-1 | TRBD1 | TRBV7-3 | NA | TGTGCCAGCAGCTTAGGGACAGGGTTGAATGAGCAGTTCTTC | CASSLGTGLNEQFF